The sequence of this T cell receptor beta chain was determined in a study of human T cells and chemical hapten exposure. Study context: Across the whole study, which lasted around 25 weeks, patients were given diphenylcyclopropenone on the scalp once a week. Overall study findings and caveats: There were significantly more large CDR3 similarity clusters among expanded TCRs than among controls.

One entry per CDR3 protein results from TCRdb running MiXCR on the RACE reads. The sample has about 380,000 distinct CDR3 sequences; approximately 5.1% are singletons. CDR3 length equals 16 residues. V lost 0 bases and J 0 bases, leaving 6 bases between the germline ends. CDR1 is LGHNA and CDR2 is YSLEER in the germline V gene. Time point reported: patch test 1, 2 weeks after DPC sensitization. The treatment was: therapeutic diphenylcyclopropenone sensitization with weekly scalp DPC. This clonotype has ten or more counts. Its antigen remains unknown. This rearrangement joins TRBV4-3 to TRBJ2-6; D gene uncertain. The TCR sequence derives from a woman in her forties or fifties with alopecia areata. Some clones in this sample may be carry-over from other donors' samples. The specimen was whole blood, collected in connection with sensitization to the hapten diphenylcyclopropenone (DPC). The DNA for the CDR3 is TGCGCCAGCAGCCAAGAACCGAGCTCTGGGGCCAACGTCCTGACTTTC. Amino acids: CASSQEPSSGANVLTF.